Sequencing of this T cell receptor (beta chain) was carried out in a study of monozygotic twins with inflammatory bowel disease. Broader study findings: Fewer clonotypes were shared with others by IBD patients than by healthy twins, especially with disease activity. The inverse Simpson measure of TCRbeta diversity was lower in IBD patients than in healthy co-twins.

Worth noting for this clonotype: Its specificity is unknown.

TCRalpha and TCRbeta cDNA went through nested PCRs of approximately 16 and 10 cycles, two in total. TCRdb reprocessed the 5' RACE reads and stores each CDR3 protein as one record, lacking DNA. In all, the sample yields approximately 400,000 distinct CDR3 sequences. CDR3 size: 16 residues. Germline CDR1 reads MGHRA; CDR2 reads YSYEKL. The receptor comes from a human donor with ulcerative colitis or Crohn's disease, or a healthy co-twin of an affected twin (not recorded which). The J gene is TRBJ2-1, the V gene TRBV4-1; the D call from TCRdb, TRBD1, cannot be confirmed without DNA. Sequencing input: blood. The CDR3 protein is CASSQADRGRTNEQFF.